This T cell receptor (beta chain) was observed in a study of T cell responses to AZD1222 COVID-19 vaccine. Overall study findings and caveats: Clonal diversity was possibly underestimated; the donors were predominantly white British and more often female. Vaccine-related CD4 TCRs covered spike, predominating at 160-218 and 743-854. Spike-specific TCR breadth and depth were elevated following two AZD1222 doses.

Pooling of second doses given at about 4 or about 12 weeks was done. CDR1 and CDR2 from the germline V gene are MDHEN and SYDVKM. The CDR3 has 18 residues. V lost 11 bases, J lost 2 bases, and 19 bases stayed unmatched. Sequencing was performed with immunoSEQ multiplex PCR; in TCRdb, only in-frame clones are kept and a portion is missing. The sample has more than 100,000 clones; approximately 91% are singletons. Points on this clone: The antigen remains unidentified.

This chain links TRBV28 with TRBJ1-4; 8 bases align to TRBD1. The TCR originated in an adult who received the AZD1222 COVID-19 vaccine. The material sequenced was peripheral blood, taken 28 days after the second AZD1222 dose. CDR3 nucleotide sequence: TGTGCCCATGGCGGGGGGTCAGGGGGCTCGGTTACTAATGAAAAACTGTTTTTT. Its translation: CAHGGGSGGSVTNEKLFF.